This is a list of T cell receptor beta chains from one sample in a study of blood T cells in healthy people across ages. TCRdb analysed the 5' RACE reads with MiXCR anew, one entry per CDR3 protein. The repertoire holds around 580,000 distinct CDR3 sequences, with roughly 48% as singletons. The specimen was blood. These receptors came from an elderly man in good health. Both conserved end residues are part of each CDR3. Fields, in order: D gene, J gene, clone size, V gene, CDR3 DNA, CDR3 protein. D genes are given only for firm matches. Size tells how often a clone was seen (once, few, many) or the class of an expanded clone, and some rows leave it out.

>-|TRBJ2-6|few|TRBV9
TGTGCCAGCAGCGTAGGTGGGTATGGGGCCAACGTCCTGACTTTC
CASSVGGYGANVLTF
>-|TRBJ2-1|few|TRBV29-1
TGCAGCGTCCCGGCCCGGCGGGGCTCCTACAATGAGCAGTTCTTC
CSVPARRGSYNEQFF
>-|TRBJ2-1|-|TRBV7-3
TGTGCCAGCAGCCTGAAAGCGGGCAGCTCCTACAATGAGCAGTTCTTC
CASSLKAGSSYNEQFF
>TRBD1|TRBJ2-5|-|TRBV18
TGTGCCGGCTCACCCCGGACAGGGCCTGAAGAGACCCAGTACTTC
CAGSPRTGPEETQYF
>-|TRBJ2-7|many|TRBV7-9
TGTGCCAGCAGCTTGACACCCCAGAGCTCCTACGAGCAGTACTTC
CASSLTPQSSYEQYF
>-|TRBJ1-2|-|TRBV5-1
TGCGCCAGCAGCTTGGAACATAGGGACATCTATGGCTACACCTTC
CASSLEHRDIYGYTF
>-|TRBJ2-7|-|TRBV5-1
TGCGCCAGCAGCCTGGCCGGAGATCTAACCTACGAGCAGTACTTC
CASSLAGDLTYEQYF
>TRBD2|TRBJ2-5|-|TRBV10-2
TGCGCCAGCAGTGAGTCTAACAGGCTAGCGGGAGTCGGAGAGACCCAGTACTTC
CASSESNRLAGVGETQYF
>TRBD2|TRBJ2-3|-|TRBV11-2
TGTGCCAGCAGCTCGTACGGGGGGGCGGGCACAGATACGCAGTATTTT
CASSSYGGAGTDTQYF
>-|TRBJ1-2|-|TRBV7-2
TGTGCCAGCAGTTCTCAGGGCGGGGGCTATGGCTACACCTTC
CASSSQGGGYGYTF
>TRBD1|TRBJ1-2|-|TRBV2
TGTGCCACAAAGGGACAGGGCGACTATGGCTACACCTTC
CATKGQGDYGYTF
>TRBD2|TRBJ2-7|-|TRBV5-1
TGCGCCAGCAGCTCTACTACTAGCGGGAGTTCTTACGAGCAGTACTTC
CASSSTTSGSSYEQYF
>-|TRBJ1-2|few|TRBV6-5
TGTGCCAGCAGATATCCAGGGACAAACTATGGCTACACCTTC
CASRYPGTNYGYTF
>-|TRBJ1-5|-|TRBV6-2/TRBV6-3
TGTGCCAGCAGAGCAGATGGGGACAATCAGCCCCAGCATTTT
CASRADGDNQPQHF
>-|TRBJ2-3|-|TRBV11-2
TGTGCCAGCGGGGCAGGGGCGGTGGATACGCAGTATTTT
CASGAGAVDTQYF
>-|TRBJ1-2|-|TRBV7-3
TGTGCCAGCAGCTTAATCGGCAACTATGGCTACACCTTC
CASSLIGNYGYTF
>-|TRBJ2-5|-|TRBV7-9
TGTGCCAGCAGCCCACGGACGGGTGGGCTTTATCCTGAGACCCAGTACTTC
CASSPRTGGLYPETQYF
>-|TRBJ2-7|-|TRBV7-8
TGTGCCAGCAGCCCCCCGGCCGGGGCTTCCTACGAGCAGTACTTC
CASSPPAGASYEQYF
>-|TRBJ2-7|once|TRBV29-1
TGCAGCGTTGTGGTAGGGTCGGGCGAGCAGTACTTC
CSVVVGSGEQYF
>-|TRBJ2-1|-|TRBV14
TGTGCCAGCAGCCAAGACTCAGGAAGCTCCTACAATGAGCAGTTCTTC
CASSQDSGSSYNEQFF
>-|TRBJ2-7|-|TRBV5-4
TGTGCCAGCAGCTCGGCCGGCGGCACCTACGAGCAGTACTTC
CASSSAGGTYEQYF
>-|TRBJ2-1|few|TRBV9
TGTGCCAGCAGCTCGCGGAATTGGGATGAGCAGTTCTTC
CASSSRNWDEQFF
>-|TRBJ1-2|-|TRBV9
TGTGCCAGCAACGCTCAGGCGTTCAACTATGGCTACACCTTC
CASNAQAFNYGYTF
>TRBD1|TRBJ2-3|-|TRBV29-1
TGCAGCGTTTCCGGGACAGCTTACACAGATACGCAGTATTTT
CSVSGTAYTDTQYF
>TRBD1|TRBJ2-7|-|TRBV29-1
TGCAGCGTCCCCCAAGGGGGCGGAGACGAGCAGTACTTC
CSVPQGGGDEQYF
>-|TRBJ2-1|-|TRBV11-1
TGTGCCAGCAGCTCCTCAGCCTACAATGAGCAGTTCTTC
CASSSSAYNEQFF
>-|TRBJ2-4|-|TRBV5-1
TGCGCCAGCAGCCGCCAGAGTCGTGGCGGAAGAGCCAAAAACATTCAGTACTTC
CASSRQSRGGRAKNIQYF
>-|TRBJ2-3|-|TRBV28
TGTACCAGCAGTTCCCAGACCGGCACAGATACGCAGTATTTT
CTSSSQTGTDTQYF